This T cell receptor beta chain is from a study of Ad26.COV2.S vaccination and SARS-CoV-2 variants. Background on the study: Donor had been placed in the Ad26.COV2.S arm of the COV1001 trial.

The V and J ends lost 6 bases and 7 bases respectively, with 14 bases between them. The CDR3 extends over 13 amino acids. Germline V CDR1 and CDR2: MNHEY, SVGEGT. Treatment given: around 19 received Ad26.COV2.S at low or high dose, single or two shots; several received placebo; per-sample allocation not given. Following the first vaccine or placebo injection, samples were taken on day 63. Clones were read by immunoSEQ multiplex PCR, and TCRdb kept only the in-frame ones, dropping some. The repertoire holds hundreds of thousands of clones, around 90% seen once, with around 6.4% in the top ten. The TCR comes from a person aged 18-65 years who received the Ad26.COV2.S COVID-19 vaccine or a placebo. Sequenced here: peripheral blood, sampled in a trial of Ad26.COV2.S vaccine versus placebo. This chain joins TRBV6-2 or TRBV6-3 and TRBJ2-3; perhaps D is TRBD1 or TRBD2 (5 bases each). CDR3 coding DNA: TGTGCCAGCAGCCTGGGACGTACAAATACGCAGTATTTT. Translated: CASSLGRTNTQYF.